The 2 T cell receptor beta chains reported below all come from one sample, sequenced in a study of blood T cell repertoires in COVID-19. Here immunoSEQ multiplex PCR was the method, and the copy in TCRdb shows in-frame clones only, minus some. The table records fewer than 400,000 clones, around 86% of them present only once. The sample taken for sequencing was PBMCs or T cells enriched from blood (not recorded which). Every receptor here comes from a man aged 30 to 45 who had recovered from COVID-19.

The CDR3 region is CASSQLAGEQYF. CDR3 bases: TGCGCCAGCAGCCAACTAGCAGGAGAGCAGTACTTC. The chain uses TRBV4-1 and TRBJ2-7, with D perhaps TRBD2 (5 bases). With 2 bases removed from V and 7 bases from J, the gap between germline ends came to 9 bases. The CDR3 covers 12 residues. CDR1 and CDR2 (germline): MGHRA, YSYEKL.

V and J are TRBV5-5 and TRBJ1-5, with 7 bases that match TRBD1. Germline V CDR1 and CDR2: SGHKS, YYEKEE (reference sequence). Trimming took 1 base from V and 7 from J; bases not matched to a gene: 5. This CDR3 comprises 14 residues. The CDR3 region has the DNA TGTGCCAGCAGCTTGACCACAGGGGACCAGCCCCAGCATTTT. It specifies CASSLTTGDQPQHF.